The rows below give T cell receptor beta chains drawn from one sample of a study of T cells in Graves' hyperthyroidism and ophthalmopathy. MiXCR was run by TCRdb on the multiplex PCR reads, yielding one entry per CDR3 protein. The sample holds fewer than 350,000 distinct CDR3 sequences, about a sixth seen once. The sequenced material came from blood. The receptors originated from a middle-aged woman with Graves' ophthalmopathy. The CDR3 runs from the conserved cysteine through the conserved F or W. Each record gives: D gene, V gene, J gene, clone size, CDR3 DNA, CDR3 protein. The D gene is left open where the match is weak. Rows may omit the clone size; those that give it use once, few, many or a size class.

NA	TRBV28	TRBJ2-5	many	TGTGCCAGCAGTGACGACGGGGTCGAGACCCAGTACTTC	CASSDDGVETQYF
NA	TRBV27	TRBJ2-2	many	TGTGCCAGCAGTTACAGGGCCGGGGAGCTGTTTTTT	CASSYRAGELFF
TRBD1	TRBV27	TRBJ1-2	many	TGTGCCACTTCGGACAGGACCCACTATGGCTACACCTTC	CATSDRTHYGYTF
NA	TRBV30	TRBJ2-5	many	TGTGCCTGGAGTGAACAAGAGACCCAGTACTTC	CAWSEQETQYF
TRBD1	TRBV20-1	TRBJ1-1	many	TGCAGTGCCCGGGACAGTCCCACCAGGACTGAAGCTTTCTTT	CSARDSPTRTEAFF
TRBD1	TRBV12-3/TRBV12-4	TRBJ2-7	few	TGTGCCAGCAGTTTTCAAGGGACAGGGGTCTACGAGCAGTACTTC	CASSFQGTGVYEQYF
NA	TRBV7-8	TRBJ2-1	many	TGTGCCAGCAGGTCCGTCACGGGTAGGATCTACAATGAGCAGTTCTTC	CASRSVTGRIYNEQFF
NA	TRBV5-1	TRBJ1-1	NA	TGCGCCAGCAGCGCTACAGCCCAGCGTGGCACTGAAGCTTTCTTT	CASSATAQRGTEAFF
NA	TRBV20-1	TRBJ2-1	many	TGCAGTGCTAGTTTGGGGTTTGGGGCCGATGAGCAGTTCTTC	CSASLGFGADEQFF
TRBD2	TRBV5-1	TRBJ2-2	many	TGCGCCAGCAGCTTGGCCCTAGCGGGAGCAATCGGGGAACTGTTTTTT	CASSLALAGAIGELFF
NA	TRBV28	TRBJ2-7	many	TGTGCCAGCCGGAGTATGAGCTCCTACGAGCAGTACTTC	CASRSMSSYEQYF
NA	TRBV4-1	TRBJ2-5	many	TGCGCCAGCAGCCCCGGCCACGGGACCCAGTACTTC	CASSPGHGTQYF
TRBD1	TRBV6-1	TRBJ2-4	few	TGTGCCAGCAGTCGGACAGGAGCTCTAGCCAAAAACATTCAGTACTTC	CASSRTGALAKNIQYF
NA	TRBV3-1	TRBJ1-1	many	TGTGCCAGCAGCCAAGTGAGGGGTCCGAACACTGAAGCTTTCTTT	CASSQVRGPNTEAFF
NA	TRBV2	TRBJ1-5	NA	TGTGCCAGCAAAACGGTAGACACTAGCAATCAGCCCCAGCATTTT	CASKTVDTSNQPQHF
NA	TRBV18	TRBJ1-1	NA	TGTGCCAGCTCACCACGGGACAAGTTGAACACTGAAGCTTTCTTT	CASSPRDKLNTEAFF
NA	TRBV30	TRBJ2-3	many	TGTGCCCTGCGGAAACCTAGCACAGATACGCAGTATTTT	CALRKPSTDTQYF
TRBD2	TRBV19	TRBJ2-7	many	TGTGCCAGTAGTCGGCTAGCGGGGGCTTCCTACGAGCAGTACTTC	CASSRLAGASYEQYF
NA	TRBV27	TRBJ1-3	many	TGTGCCAGCAGTTTATCGAGGTCTGGAAACACCATATATTTT	CASSLSRSGNTIYF
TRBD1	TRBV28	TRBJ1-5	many	TGTGCCGGAAGAAGGACAGGGGAGAATCAGCCCCAGCATTTT	CAGRRTGENQPQHF
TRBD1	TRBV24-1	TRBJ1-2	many	TGTGCCACCAGTGACTCCGGACAGGCAGTCTATGGCTACACCTTC	CATSDSGQAVYGYTF
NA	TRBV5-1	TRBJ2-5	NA	TGCGCCAGCAGCTGGGGGGCTAGCGGCCAAGAGACCCAGTACTTC	CASSWGASGQETQYF
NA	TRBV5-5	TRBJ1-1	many	TGTGCCAGCAGCTTATGGGGTTCGACTGAAGCTTTCTTT	CASSLWGSTEAFF
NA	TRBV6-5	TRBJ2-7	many	TGTGCCAGCAGTTACAGCCTAGCGAAATATTCCTACGAGCAGTACTTC	CASSYSLAKYSYEQYF
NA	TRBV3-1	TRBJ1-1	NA	TGTGCCAGCAGCCCTGCAGGAAGTTTTTACACTGAAGCTTTCTTT	CASSPAGSFYTEAFF
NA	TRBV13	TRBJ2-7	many	TGTGCCAGCAGCTTGGTTCAGAGTAAGAAGCGCGAGCAGTACTTC	CASSLVQSKKREQYF
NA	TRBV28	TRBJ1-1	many	TGTGCCAGCCTTATCCCCGGGACAAGGAACACTGAAGCTTTCTTT	CASLIPGTRNTEAFF
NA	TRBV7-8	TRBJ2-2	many	TGTGCCAGCAGCTTAGTACGGTTTAACACCGGGGAGCTGTTTTTT	CASSLVRFNTGELFF
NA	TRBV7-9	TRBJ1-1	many	TGTGCCAGCAGCTTAGATGCGACACATACTGAAGCTTTCTTT	CASSLDATHTEAFF
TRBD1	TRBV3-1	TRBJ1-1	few	TGTGCCAGCAGCCCCGGGTCGACAGGGTATCGTACTGAAGCTTTCTTT	CASSPGSTGYRTEAFF
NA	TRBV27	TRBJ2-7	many	TGTGCCAGCAGTTTATCGAGGGACGACTCCTACGAGCAGTACTTC	CASSLSRDDSYEQYF
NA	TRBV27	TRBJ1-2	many	TGTGCCAGCAGTGAAGAAGGCGGGGATGGCTACACCTTC	CASSEEGGDGYTF
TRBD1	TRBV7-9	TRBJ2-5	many	TGTGCCAGCAGCTCCAATCCGAAGACAGGGAGCCAAGAGACCCAGTACTTC	CASSSNPKTGSQETQYF
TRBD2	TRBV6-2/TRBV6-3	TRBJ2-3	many	TGTGCCAGCAGTTACGGTCGACTAGCGGGGACGGGCACAGATACGCAGTATTTT	CASSYGRLAGTGTDTQYF
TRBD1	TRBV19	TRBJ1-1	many	TGTGCCAGTAAGGTTGCGGGACAGGGGGTCGGAACTGAAGCTTTCTTT	CASKVAGQGVGTEAFF
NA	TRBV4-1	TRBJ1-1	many	TGCGCCAGCAGCCTCAGGGAATTGAACACTGAAGCTTTCTTT	CASSLRELNTEAFF
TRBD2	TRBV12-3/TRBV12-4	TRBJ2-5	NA	TGTGCCAGCAGCCGACTAGCGGGCTACCAAGAGACCCAGTACTTC	CASSRLAGYQETQYF
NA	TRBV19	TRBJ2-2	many	TGTGCCAGTAGCCGGGACTTGCGCGGGGAGCTGTTTTTT	CASSRDLRGELFF
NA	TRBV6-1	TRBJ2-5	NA	TGTGCCAGCAGTGAAGGCAGCAAGACCCAGTACTTC	CASSEGSKTQYF
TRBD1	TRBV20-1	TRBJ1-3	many	TGCAGTGCTCCTTCAGGGGGATCAAACTCTGGAAACACCATATATTTT	CSAPSGGSNSGNTIYF
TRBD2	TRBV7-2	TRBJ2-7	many	TGTGCCAGCGCCATAGCGGGAGAGGGGCTGAACGAGCAGTACTTC	CASAIAGEGLNEQYF
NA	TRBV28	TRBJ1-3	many	TGTGCCAGCAGTTTTGGGGGTTCCTCTGGAAACACCATATATTTT	CASSFGGSSGNTIYF
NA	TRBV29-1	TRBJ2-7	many	TGCAGCGTTGAAGATCGTGAACATTCCTCCTACGAGCAGTACTTC	CSVEDREHSSYEQYF
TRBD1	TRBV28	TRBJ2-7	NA	TGTGCCAGCAGTTCACTGACAGGGGGCTTGACCTACGAGCAGTACTTC	CASSSLTGGLTYEQYF
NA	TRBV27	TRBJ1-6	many	TGTGCCAGCAGCCCCCAGGGGTTCAATTCACCCCTCCACTTT	CASSPQGFNSPLHF
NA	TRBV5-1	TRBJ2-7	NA	TGCGCCAGCAGCGGCCGGATGGATGTCGGAAACTACGAGCAGTACTTC	CASSGRMDVGNYEQYF
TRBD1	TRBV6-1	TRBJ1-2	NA	TGTGCCAGCACACGGGGACAGGGTGATTATGGCTACACCTTC	CASTRGQGDYGYTF
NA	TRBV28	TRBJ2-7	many	TGTGCCAGCAGTCCCTACCGGGACGCGAAGTCCTACGAGCAGTACTTC	CASSPYRDAKSYEQYF
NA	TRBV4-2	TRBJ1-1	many	TGTGCCAGCAGTTTCGACTTCAACACTGAAGCTTTCTTT	CASSFDFNTEAFF
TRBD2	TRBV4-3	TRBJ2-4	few	TGCGCCAGCAGCCAAGATTACCGGGGACTAGCGCCGGGCATTCAGTACTTC	CASSQDYRGLAPGIQYF
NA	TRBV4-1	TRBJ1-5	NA	TGCGCCAGCAGCCAAGAGGCAGACAATAGCAATCAGCCCCAGCATTTT	CASSQEADNSNQPQHF
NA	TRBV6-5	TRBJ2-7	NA	TGTGCCAGCAGTTCAGGCTCCACCTACGAGCAGTACTTC	CASSSGSTYEQYF
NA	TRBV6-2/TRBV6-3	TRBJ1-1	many	TGTGCCAGCTGGCGTAGTGGGCTGAACACTGAAGCTTTCTTT	CASWRSGLNTEAFF